Listed below are T cell receptor beta chains from one sample, sequenced in a study of cytotoxic CD8 clonotypes in ibrutinib-treated CLL. Method: immunoSEQ multiplex PCR; TCRdb's copy keeps in-frame clones and lacks some. The sample lists some 310,000 clones, 80% occurring once. The sample here was PBMCs, taken before ibrutinib treatment. These receptors came from a human donor with chronic lymphocytic leukemia. Each CDR3 is given with its conserved first and last residue. D genes are given only for firm matches. Clone size, where shown, is once, few, many, or a class for clones that have expanded.

j_gene: TRBJ1-5; d_gene: NA; abundance: NA; v_gene: TRBV28; CDR3nt: TGTGCCAGCAGTCCTCTAATTGGGGGGGCTTATAGCAATCAGCCCCAGCATTTT; CDR3aa: CASSPLIGGAYSNQPQHF
j_gene: TRBJ2-6; d_gene: NA; abundance: NA; v_gene: TRBV5-6; CDR3nt: TGTGCCAGCAGCTTGCGTGCTTCGGGGGCTGGGGCCAACGTCCTGACTTTC; CDR3aa: CASSLRASGAGANVLTF
j_gene: TRBJ2-1; d_gene: TRBD1; abundance: NA; v_gene: TRBV7-7; CDR3nt: TGTGCTAGCAGCTTAAACCAGGACAGGAGATACAATGAGCAGTTCTTC; CDR3aa: CASSLNQDRRYNEQFF
j_gene: TRBJ2-3; d_gene: NA; abundance: NA; v_gene: TRBV6-5; CDR3nt: TGTGCCAGCAGTTTTCAGTTATCCAGTGGAGCGGATACGCAGTATTTT; CDR3aa: CASSFQLSSGADTQYF
j_gene: TRBJ2-2; d_gene: NA; abundance: NA; v_gene: TRBV7-6; CDR3nt: TGTGCCAGCAGCCCGACTAGTGGGGAGCTGTTTTTT; CDR3aa: CASSPTSGELFF
j_gene: TRBJ2-1; d_gene: TRBD2; abundance: once; v_gene: TRBV15; CDR3nt: TGTGCCACCAGCGCTGATAATCCGGGACTAGCGTGGGAGCAGTTCTTC; CDR3aa: CATSADNPGLAWEQFF
j_gene: TRBJ1-2; d_gene: NA; abundance: once; v_gene: TRBV30; CDR3nt: TGTGCCTGGAGTGCCGGAGTGGGAGGCTACACCTTC; CDR3aa: CAWSAGVGGYTF
j_gene: TRBJ1-2; d_gene: NA; abundance: NA; v_gene: TRBV19; CDR3nt: TGTGCCAGTAGTATGGAGCGCAGCAACTATGGCTACACCTTC; CDR3aa: CASSMERSNYGYTF
j_gene: TRBJ2-7; d_gene: TRBD1; abundance: NA; v_gene: TRBV7-2; CDR3nt: TGTGCCAGCAGCCGGCGGACGACAGGGGGGAAGATGGACGAGCAGTACTTC; CDR3aa: CASSRRTTGGKMDEQYF
j_gene: TRBJ2-1; d_gene: TRBD2; abundance: few; v_gene: TRBV7-2; CDR3nt: TGTGCCAGCAGCTTAGATGTGGCGGGAGCATTTAATGAGCAGTTCTTC; CDR3aa: CASSLDVAGAFNEQFF
j_gene: TRBJ1-4; d_gene: TRBD1; abundance: few; v_gene: TRBV28; CDR3nt: TGTGCCAGCAGTTTTACATCCGGGACAGGCGGTGAAAAACTGTTTTTT; CDR3aa: CASSFTSGTGGEKLFF
j_gene: TRBJ2-5; d_gene: TRBD2; abundance: few; v_gene: TRBV5-1; CDR3nt: TGCGCCACCCAGCCCGGGGGGACGACCGAGACCCAGTACTTC; CDR3aa: CATQPGGTTETQYF
j_gene: TRBJ1-2; d_gene: TRBD1; abundance: NA; v_gene: TRBV27; CDR3nt: TGTGCCAGCAGTTTATGGTCCCTCCGACAGGGCCCCTATGGCTACACCTTC; CDR3aa: CASSLWSLRQGPYGYTF
j_gene: TRBJ2-3; d_gene: TRBD2; abundance: few; v_gene: TRBV5-1; CDR3nt: TGCGCCAGCAGCAGACTAGCGGGCAGCACAGATACGCAGTATTTT; CDR3aa: CASSRLAGSTDTQYF
j_gene: TRBJ1-5; d_gene: NA; abundance: NA; v_gene: TRBV7-9; CDR3nt: TGTGCCAGCAGTTCGGGACGGAGCAATCAGCCCCAGCATTTT; CDR3aa: CASSSGRSNQPQHF
j_gene: TRBJ1-2; d_gene: NA; abundance: NA; v_gene: TRBV27; CDR3nt: TGTGCCAGCAGGCCAGGCCCGTCAGGGGAAGGCTACACCTTC; CDR3aa: CASRPGPSGEGYTF
j_gene: TRBJ2-2; d_gene: NA; abundance: few; v_gene: TRBV11-2; CDR3nt: TGTGCCAGCAGCCACGGGGCCGGGGAGCTGTTTTTT; CDR3aa: CASSHGAGELFF
j_gene: TRBJ2-2; d_gene: TRBD2; abundance: NA; v_gene: TRBV12-5; CDR3nt: TGTGCTAGTGGTTTGCCCCTAGCGGGAGGAGAAACCGGGGAGCTGTTTTTT; CDR3aa: CASGLPLAGGETGELFF
j_gene: TRBJ1-4; d_gene: TRBD1; abundance: NA; v_gene: TRBV25-1; CDR3nt: TGTGCCAGCAGTGAACTGGACCAGGGGGCAGAAGAAAAACTGTTTTTT; CDR3aa: CASSELDQGAEEKLFF
j_gene: TRBJ2-5; d_gene: NA; abundance: NA; v_gene: TRBV6-5; CDR3nt: TGTGCCAGCAGTTACTCGTCCGGTCAGTACCAAGAGACCCAGTACTTC; CDR3aa: CASSYSSGQYQETQYF
j_gene: TRBJ2-1; d_gene: NA; abundance: NA; v_gene: TRBV7-6; CDR3nt: TGTGCCAGCAGCTTCCAGGGGTTCAATGAGCAGTTCTTC; CDR3aa: CASSFQGFNEQFF
j_gene: TRBJ1-4; d_gene: NA; abundance: NA; v_gene: TRBV5-1; CDR3nt: TGCGCCAGCAGCTTGCGGGCCAGTAATGAAAAACTGTTTTTT; CDR3aa: CASSLRASNEKLFF
j_gene: TRBJ2-1; d_gene: TRBD1; abundance: NA; v_gene: TRBV4-1; CDR3nt: TGCGCCAGCAGCCAAGACGGCGGACAGGCGATCAGGCAGTTCTTC; CDR3aa: CASSQDGGQAIRQFF
j_gene: TRBJ1-1; d_gene: TRBD1; abundance: NA; v_gene: TRBV15; CDR3nt: TGTGCCACCAGCAGAGGGACGGGACAGGGAATCGCTGAAGCTTTCTTT; CDR3aa: CATSRGTGQGIAEAFF
j_gene: TRBJ2-7; d_gene: NA; abundance: NA; v_gene: TRBV19; CDR3nt: TGTGCCAGTAGGCGTGGGGGCTCCTACGAGCAGTACTTC; CDR3aa: CASRRGGSYEQYF
j_gene: TRBJ2-5; d_gene: NA; abundance: NA; v_gene: TRBV10-1; CDR3nt: TGCGCCAGCAGTGTCTTAAGGGGAGAGACCCAGTACTTC; CDR3aa: CASSVLRGETQYF
j_gene: TRBJ1-4; d_gene: TRBD1; abundance: NA; v_gene: TRBV5-6; CDR3nt: TGTGCCAGCAGCTATCCTCGACAGGGGAAGGAAAAACTGTTTTTT; CDR3aa: CASSYPRQGKEKLFF
j_gene: TRBJ2-3; d_gene: NA; abundance: once; v_gene: TRBV5-1; CDR3nt: TGCGCCAGCAGCTTGGTAAGCGGGGATACGCAGTATTTT; CDR3aa: CASSLVSGDTQYF
j_gene: TRBJ2-7; d_gene: TRBD1; abundance: NA; v_gene: TRBV11-2; CDR3nt: TGTGCCAGCAGCTTATGGACAGGGATTTACGAGCAGTACTTC; CDR3aa: CASSLWTGIYEQYF
j_gene: TRBJ1-1; d_gene: TRBD1; abundance: few; v_gene: TRBV4-1; CDR3nt: TGCGCCAGCAGACAGACAGGGACCACTGAAGCTTTCTTT; CDR3aa: CASRQTGTTEAFF
j_gene: TRBJ2-7; d_gene: TRBD2; abundance: NA; v_gene: TRBV18; CDR3nt: TGTGCCAGCTCACCCGGACTAGCGGTACAGAAGAGCTCCTACGAGCAGTACTTC; CDR3aa: CASSPGLAVQKSSYEQYF
j_gene: TRBJ1-3; d_gene: TRBD1; abundance: once; v_gene: TRBV5-1; CDR3nt: TGCGCCAGCAGCCCTACAGGGGGCCGGAACACCATATATTTT; CDR3aa: CASSPTGGRNTIYF
j_gene: TRBJ1-2; d_gene: NA; abundance: NA; v_gene: TRBV7-2; CDR3nt: TGTGCCAGCAGCCAGATTGACGGAGTCTATGGCTACACCTTC; CDR3aa: CASSQIDGVYGYTF
j_gene: TRBJ1-5; d_gene: NA; abundance: few; v_gene: TRBV5-6; CDR3nt: TGTGCCAGCAGCTTGTACGGGAATCAGCCCCAGCATTTT; CDR3aa: CASSLYGNQPQHF
j_gene: TRBJ2-1; d_gene: NA; abundance: NA; v_gene: TRBV5-6; CDR3nt: TGTGCCAGCAGCTCCGAAACTAAGTTCTCCTACAATGAGCAGTTCTTC; CDR3aa: CASSSETKFSYNEQFF
j_gene: TRBJ2-7; d_gene: TRBD2; abundance: NA; v_gene: TRBV5-4; CDR3nt: TGTGCCAGCAGCTTGGTAGGCGGGAGGGCCCACGAGCAGTACTTC; CDR3aa: CASSLVGGRAHEQYF
j_gene: TRBJ2-2; d_gene: NA; abundance: once; v_gene: TRBV18; CDR3nt: TGTGCCAGCTCACCACCGAGCTATCCCACCGGGGAGCTGTTTTTT; CDR3aa: CASSPPSYPTGELFF
j_gene: TRBJ1-2; d_gene: NA; abundance: NA; v_gene: TRBV4-3; CDR3nt: TGCGCCAGCAGCCAAGAGGGGCAGGGGCCCTATGGCTACACCTTC; CDR3aa: CASSQEGQGPYGYTF
j_gene: TRBJ1-2; d_gene: NA; abundance: NA; v_gene: TRBV2; CDR3nt: TGTGCCAGCAGTGTACGTAGGAGGGAAACCTATGGCTACACCTTC; CDR3aa: CASSVRRRETYGYTF
j_gene: TRBJ2-3; d_gene: TRBD2; abundance: NA; v_gene: TRBV7-9; CDR3nt: TGTGCCAGCAGCCAGCGGACTAGCGGGAGGGATACGCAGTATTTT; CDR3aa: CASSQRTSGRDTQYF
j_gene: TRBJ2-6; d_gene: TRBD1; abundance: NA; v_gene: TRBV9; CDR3nt: TGTGCCAGCAGCGTATACGGACAGGGGCTACTCTCTGGGGCCAACGTCCTGACTTTC; CDR3aa: CASSVYGQGLLSGANVLTF
j_gene: TRBJ2-2; d_gene: NA; abundance: NA; v_gene: TRBV27; CDR3nt: TGTGCCAGCTGGCCAGGCAGGAGTGACGGGGAGCTGTTTTTT; CDR3aa: CASWPGRSDGELFF
j_gene: TRBJ1-2; d_gene: NA; abundance: NA; v_gene: TRBV6-5; CDR3nt: TGTGCCAGCAGTATTCCCGGGCGCGGTGGTGGCTACACCTTC; CDR3aa: CASSIPGRGGGYTF
j_gene: TRBJ2-7; d_gene: NA; abundance: NA; v_gene: TRBV4-3; CDR3nt: TGCGCCAGCAGCCAAGCTGGACGGACCTACGAGCAGTACTTC; CDR3aa: CASSQAGRTYEQYF
j_gene: TRBJ2-4; d_gene: NA; abundance: NA; v_gene: TRBV6-6; CDR3nt: TGTGCCAGCAGGTTGGGAGACAGAGCCAAAAACATTCAGTACTTC; CDR3aa: CASRLGDRAKNIQYF
j_gene: TRBJ2-7; d_gene: TRBD2; abundance: NA; v_gene: TRBV6-5; CDR3nt: TGTGCCAGCAGTTACTCAAGCGGGAGGGCCGGGGAGCAGTACTTC; CDR3aa: CASSYSSGRAGEQYF
j_gene: TRBJ2-5; d_gene: TRBD2; abundance: NA; v_gene: TRBV10-3; CDR3nt: TGTGCCATCAGTGAGTCTGCGACTAGCGGGCAAGAGACCCAGTACTTC; CDR3aa: CAISESATSGQETQYF
j_gene: TRBJ2-7; d_gene: NA; abundance: NA; v_gene: TRBV5-4; CDR3nt: TGTGCCAGCAGCTTGGAGTCCTCCGAGCAGTACTTC; CDR3aa: CASSLESSEQYF
j_gene: TRBJ2-7; d_gene: NA; abundance: NA; v_gene: TRBV11-2; CDR3nt: TGTGCCAGCAGCTTAGACCTTTATCTAAACGAGCAGTACTTC; CDR3aa: CASSLDLYLNEQYF
j_gene: TRBJ2-7; d_gene: NA; abundance: NA; v_gene: TRBV28; CDR3nt: TGTGCCAGCAGTTTATCAGGGGTCTACGAGCAGTACTTC; CDR3aa: CASSLSGVYEQYF
j_gene: TRBJ2-7; d_gene: TRBD1; abundance: NA; v_gene: TRBV19; CDR3nt: TGTGCCAGTAGTATTAAGGGACAGATTTACGAGCAGTACTTC; CDR3aa: CASSIKGQIYEQYF
j_gene: TRBJ2-2; d_gene: NA; abundance: once; v_gene: TRBV29-1; CDR3nt: TGCAGCGTGCGGAGGGACGGGAACACCGGGGAGCTGTTTTTT; CDR3aa: CSVRRDGNTGELFF
j_gene: TRBJ1-4; d_gene: TRBD1; abundance: few; v_gene: TRBV11-3; CDR3nt: TGTGCCAGCAGCCCACGGGACAGGGCTGCAACTAATGAAAAACTGTTTTTT; CDR3aa: CASSPRDRAATNEKLFF
j_gene: TRBJ2-3; d_gene: TRBD2; abundance: NA; v_gene: TRBV19; CDR3nt: TGTGCCAGTAGTACCGGGCGCGGGAGGACAGATACGCAGTATTTT; CDR3aa: CASSTGRGRTDTQYF
j_gene: TRBJ1-1; d_gene: NA; abundance: once; v_gene: TRBV4-2; CDR3nt: TGTGCCAGCAGCCAAGATCCAGGGAGGGACACTGAAGCTTTCTTT; CDR3aa: CASSQDPGRDTEAFF